A single sample is the source of the 31 T cell receptor beta chains below, sequenced in a study of Graves' ophthalmopathy and Graves' hyperthyroidism. CDR3 regions of TCR beta were amplified from RNA transcripts. HTBI primers served in a first-round RT-PCR, which a second-round multiplex PCR followed. TCRdb processed the multiplex PCR reads anew with MiXCR; each CDR3 protein has one entry. The sample shows around 400,000 distinct CDR3 sequences, under 25% of them seen only once. Specimen: peripheral blood. The receptors shown here come from a woman between 18 and 30 years old with stable Graves' hyperthyroidism.

This clonotype was found a few times. The chain has TRBV7-2 and TRBJ1-3; tentative D call: TRBD1 (5 bases). V lost 3 bases, J lost 4 bases, and 10 bases lay in between. The CDR3 is 14 amino acids. Germline V lookup: CDR1 SGHTA, CDR2 FQGNSA. The CDR3 sequence: CASSFPGGGNTIYF. The CDR3 region has the DNA TGTGCCAGCAGCTTCCCCGGGGGGGGAAACACCATATATTTT.

There are many counts of this clonotype. The chain employs TRBV7-8 and TRBJ2-5, with a weak D call TRBD1 (6 bases). Germline lookup yields CDR1 SGHVS and CDR2 FQNEAQ. CDR3 size: 16 residues. The ends were cut back, 1 base at V and 4 bases at J, with 16 bases in the middle. The CDR3 protein is CASSLGRGIGGETQYF. Written as DNA, the CDR3 is TGTGCCAGCAGCTTAGGCAGGGGAATTGGGGGAGAGACCCAGTACTTC.

The V gene is TRBV6-2 or TRBV6-3, the J gene TRBJ2-3; TRBD2 might be the D (6 bases). Looked up from germline, CDR1 is MNHEY and CDR2 is SVGEGT. The CDR3 has 20 residues. The V and J ends lost 2 bases and 2 bases respectively, with 26 bases between them. CDR3 residues: CASSYSPLIGTSFPTDTQYF. The CDR3 nucleotides are TGTGCCAGCAGTTACAGCCCCCTGATCGGGACTTCCTTCCCCACAGATACGCAGTATTTT.

This clonotype showed up many times. J is TRBJ2-5 and V is TRBV19; D is undetermined. CDR1 and CDR2 (germline): LNHDA, SQIVND (reference sequence). V dropped 6 bases and J dropped 2 bases, with 10 bases sitting between them. The CDR3 runs 13 residues. The CDR3 protein is CASRVMGQETQYF. For the CDR3, the DNA is TGTGCCAGTAGAGTGATGGGGCAAGAGACCCAGTACTTC.

Details on this clonotype: A much bigger clone sits one base away, suggesting this may be a read error. The gene calls are TRBV2 and TRBJ1-5; D perhaps matches TRBD1 (5 bases). In germline, CDR1 is SNHLY, CDR2 FYNNEI. The CDR3 runs to 13 residues. Here the CDR3 reads CASGADSYQPQHF. CDR3 sequence (DNA): TGTGCCAGCGGGGCAGATAGCTATCAGCCCCAGCATTTT.

This clonotype was observed many times. Without the conserved terminal phenylalanine or tryptophan, this CDR3 likely stems from a read error. The DNA is omitted, as the CDR3 cannot be located on it reliably, and the CDR3 follows TCRdb's listing. The chain is built from TRBV6-5 and TRBJ1-1. 13 amino acids form the CDR3, both terminal residues included. Germline values: CDR1 MNHEY, CDR2 SVGAGI. This CDR3 is CASSYSIATGSIN.

The genes are TRBV27 and TRBJ1-1, with D perhaps matching TRBD1 (5 bases). The germline V gene has CDR1 MNHEY and CDR2 SMNVEV (reference sequence). This CDR3 region has 13 residues. Trimming shortened V by 6 bases and J by 4 bases, and 12 bases separated the two germline ends. The CDR3 sequence is CASRGGEATEAFF. The DNA for the CDR3 is TGTGCCAGCAGGGGGGGGGAGGCCACTGAAGCTTTCTTT.

This clonotype was counted at least ten times. V is TRBV7-2 and J is TRBJ2-3, with 9 bases that match TRBD2. Germline-derived CDR1 and CDR2 are SGHTA and FQGNSA. This CDR3 contains 15 residues. The J segment lost 5 bases and the V segment lost 4 bases, leaving 7 bases of the junction unmatched. The CDR3 sequence: CASSSIAGEVDTQYF. Here the CDR3 DNA reads TGTGCCAGCAGCTCGATAGCGGGAGAAGTAGATACGCAGTATTTT.

A few counts support this clonotype. The CDR3 sequence is CASSDGYTIYF. In DNA form, the CDR3 reads TGTGCCAGCAGTGACGGGTACACCATATATTTT. The genes are TRBV6-1 and TRBJ1-3; D remains unclear. There are 11 residues in the CDR3. V lost 3 bases and J lost 8, with 5 bases in between. Germline V CDR1 and CDR2: MNHNS, SASEGT.

This clonotype was observed at least ten times. Possible read error: a much larger clone is one base away. The V gene is TRBV12-3 or TRBV12-4, the J gene TRBJ1-1; D ambiguous. The CDR3 runs to 11 residues. V lost 1 base, J lost 6 bases, and 3 bases lay in between. The DNA for the CDR3 is TGTGCCAGCAGTTTAGGGTCTGAAGCTTTCTTT. Amino acid sequence: CASSLGSEAFF.

In this sample, this clonotype turned up many times. The chain combines TRBV5-6 with TRBJ2-5, with D perhaps TRBD1 (7 bases). The length of the CDR3 is 14 residues. The V end lost 9 bases, the J end lost 2 bases, and 17 bases lay between the germline ends. In germline, CDR1 is SGHDT, CDR2 YYEEEE. This CDR3 is CATQMTGRQETQYF. Written as DNA, the CDR3 is TGTGCCACCCAAATGACAGGGAGGCAAGAGACCCAGTACTTC.

The rearrangement links TRBV27 to TRBJ2-5; 7 bases line up with TRBD2. V dropped 7 bases and J dropped 2; count of bases not matched to a gene: 7. CDR1 is MNHEY, CDR2 SMNVEV, per germline (reference sequence). This CDR3 is built from 14 residues. The CDR3 reads CASTQRGGQETQYF. In DNA form, the CDR3 reads TGTGCCAGCACCCAACGCGGGGGTCAAGAGACCCAGTACTTC.

The sample holds many counts of this clonotype. This sequence joins TRBV6-1 and TRBJ2-7; 7 nucleotides agree with TRBD2. Per germline, CDR1 MNHNS and CDR2 SASEGT. CDR3 length equals 15 residues. J lost 0 bases, V lost 6 bases, and 8 bases had no gene match. The CDR3 loop is CASRGGDPSSYEQYF. Written as DNA, the CDR3 is TGTGCCAGCAGGGGGGGGGATCCGAGCTCCTACGAGCAGTACTTC.

J is TRBJ1-2 and V is TRBV2; 7 nucleotides align to TRBD1. Per germline, CDR1 SNHLY and CDR2 FYNNEI. J lost 8 bases, V lost 2 bases, and 5 bases had no gene match. The CDR3 consists of 13 residues. CDR3 amino acids: CASSEPSTGGYTF. The CDR3 DNA reads as TGTGCCAGCAGTGAACCCTCGACAGGGGGCTACACCTTC.

This clonotype was found many times. The V gene is TRBV12-3 or TRBV12-4, the J gene TRBJ2-2, with 7 nucleotides matching TRBD1. J gave up 0 bases and V 7 bases, and 5 bases lay outside the gene matches. This CDR3 comprises 15 residues. This CDR3 reads CASITGQANTGELFF. CDR3 coding DNA: TGTGCCAGCATTACTGGACAGGCGAACACCGGGGAGCTGTTTTTT.

There are many counts of this clonotype. The CDR3 region is CASRRTGLDTEAFF. In DNA, the CDR3 is TGTGCCAGCAGACGCACAGGGTTGGACACTGAAGCTTTCTTT. V usage is TRBV27 and J usage is TRBJ1-1, with D maybe TRBD1 (6 bases). Trimming left V 6 bases short and J 3 bases short, with 14 bases between. The CDR3 has 14 amino acids. Germline V gene lookup returns CDR1 MNHEY and CDR2 SMNVEV (reference sequence).

In its sample, this clonotype was seen many times. The chain is built from TRBV9 and TRBJ1-5; the match to TRBD1 covers 7 bases. V lost 2 bases and J lost 3; bases outside the gene matches: 5. Germline CDR1 reads SGDLS; CDR2 reads YYNGEE. This CDR3 comprises 15 residues. CDR3 bases: TGTGCCAGCAGCGTGGGTACAGGGGACAATCAGCCCCAGCATTTT. As protein: CASSVGTGDNQPQHF.

At least ten counts were recorded for this clonotype. CDR3 loop: CASSRDRGLDETQYF. The CDR3 DNA follows: TGCGCCAGCAGCCGGGACAGGGGGCTTGACGAGACCCAGTACTTC. The V and J genes are TRBV5-1 and TRBJ2-5; 12 bases align to TRBD1. The CDR3 covers 15 residues. The germline V gene encodes CDR1 SGHRS and CDR2 YFSETQ. The junction had 6 bases not matched to a gene; V was cut back by 4 bases and J by 5 bases.

This clonotype was picked up a small number of times. V is TRBV3-1 and J is TRBJ2-2; a weak D match, TRBD1 (5 bases). CDR3 size: 15 residues. V lost 4 bases and J lost 3, with 12 bases in between. CDR1 and CDR2 (germline): LGHDT, YNNKEL (reference sequence). The CDR3 DNA sequence: TGTGCCAGCAGCCGAACTCGCAGGGACACCGGGGAGCTGTTTTTT. This gives the protein CASSRTRRDTGELFF.

This clonotype was seen a few times. A much larger clone differs from this one at a single base, so this may be a read error. The chain employs TRBV20-1 and TRBJ1-1; weak D call: TRBD1 (5 bases). CDR3 length equals 12 residues. Germline CDR1 and CDR2: DFQATT and SNEGSKA (reference sequence). The CDR3 sequence is CSAPRQNTEACF. The CDR3 DNA is TGCAGTGCTCCTCGACAGAACACTGAAGCTTGCTTT.

This clonotype was observed at least ten times. The chain carries TRBV12-3 or TRBV12-4 and TRBJ1-3; 8 bases match TRBD1. This CDR3 is built from 14 residues. Trimming cost V 6 bases and J 2 bases; bases outside gene matches: 3. The CDR3: CASRGTGAGNTIYF. In nucleotides, the CDR3 is TGTGCCAGCAGAGGGACAGGTGCTGGAAACACCATATATTTT.

The rearrangement joins TRBV28 to TRBJ1-1; D uncertain. Trimming took off 3 bases at V and 2 bases at J, with 7 bases between the two ends. The CDR3 spans 13 residues. Germline-derived CDR1 and CDR2 are MDHEN and SYDVKM. This CDR3 is CASSFPPNTEAFF. The CDR3 DNA is TGTGCCAGCAGTTTCCCACCTAACACTGAAGCTTTCTTT.

This clonotype was detected ten times or more. This sequence joins TRBV6-5 and TRBJ1-1; no clear D gene. Germline CDR1 reads MNHEY; CDR2 reads SVGAGI. Deletions cut 0 bases from V and 2 bases from J, with 7 bases between. This CDR3 is 14 amino acids long. CDR3 region: CASSYSRSNTEAFF. CDR3 DNA sequence: TGTGCCAGCAGTTACTCAAGGAGTAACACTGAAGCTTTCTTT.

There are many counts of this clonotype. The CDR3 DNA sequence: TGTGCCAGCAGCTTAGTACGTGCTAGCGGGCACTACGAGCAGTACTTC. It translates to CASSLVRASGHYEQYF. J is TRBJ2-7 and V is TRBV7-2, with TRBD2 matching over 8 bases. Germline CDR1 is SGHTA and CDR2 is FQGNSA. Losses at the gene ends were 1 base for V and 3 bases for J; bases not matched to a gene: 8. The CDR3 sequence is 16 residues long.

The chain joins TRBV2 to TRBJ1-6, with D tentatively TRBD1 (5 bases). Germline loops: CDR1 SNHLY, CDR2 FYNNEI. With 6 bases removed from V and 5 bases from J, the gap between germline ends came to 11 bases. This CDR3 comprises 14 residues. The CDR3 sequence is CASRPGLNNSPLHF. CDR3 DNA: TGTGCCAGCAGGCCGGGACTGAATAATTCACCCCTCCACTTT.

Ten or more counts support this clonotype. The chain joins TRBV12-3 or TRBV12-4 to TRBJ2-7; no reliable D call. Trimming cost V 7 bases and J 2 bases, with 9 bases left between them. This CDR3 has 12 residues. The CDR3 DNA follows: TGTGCCAGCACAGACGCCGCCTACGAGCAGTACTTC. Protein sequence: CASTDAAYEQYF.

This clonotype has a count of ten or more. Its ends do not fully match the called genes, so a read error is possible. The rearrangement uses TRBV20-1 and TRBJ2-4, with D possibly matching TRBD2 (5 bases). Germline lookup yields CDR1 DFQATT and CDR2 SNEGSKA (reference sequence). The CDR3 spans 15 residues. The CDR3 protein is CSARDHVSGINIKYF. In nucleotides, the CDR3 is TGCAGTGCTAGAGATCATGTCTCGGGAATAAACATTAAGTACTTC.

This clonotype was observed at least ten times. The V and J genes are TRBV7-2 and TRBJ2-2; 8 nucleotides line up with TRBD2. The CDR3 has 17 residues. J lost 3 bases, V lost 1 base, and 7 bases had no gene match. The V gene's germline CDR1 is SGHTA and CDR2 FQGNSA. The CDR3 loop is CASSLVGGRPYTGELFF. CDR3 bases: TGTGCCAGCAGCTTAGTCGGCGGGAGGCCTTACACCGGGGAGCTGTTTTTT. Looking up the rest from reference TRBV7-2 and TRBJ2-2 gives the full variable domain: GAGVSQSPSNKVTEKGKDVELRCDPISGHTALYWYRQSLGQGLEFLIYFQGNSAPDKSGLPSDRFSAERTGGSVSTLTIQRTQQEDSAVYLCASSLVGGRPYTGELFFGEGSRLTVL.

J is TRBJ2-2 and V is TRBV6-1; D unresolved. V lost 7 bases and J lost 3, with 15 bases in between. The CDR3 runs to 15 residues. Germline V lookup: CDR1 MNHNS, CDR2 SASEGT. CDR3 region: CASIPTLRYTGELFF. In DNA form, the CDR3 reads TGTGCCAGCATCCCAACGTTGCGTTACACCGGGGAGCTGTTTTTT.

This clonotype was detected many times. The gene calls are TRBV6-2 or TRBV6-3 and TRBJ2-2; tentative D call: TRBD1 (6 bases). The V and J ends lost 8 bases and 0 bases respectively, with 13 bases between them. Per germline, CDR1 MNHEY and CDR2 SVGEGT. CDR3 length: 15 residues. CDR3 sequence (DNA): TGTGCCAGCGTTACCTGGACAGCGAACACCGGGGAGCTGTTTTTT. Protein product: CASVTWTANTGELFF.

This clonotype was counted at least ten times. The chain carries TRBV12-3 or TRBV12-4 and TRBJ2-7; 10 nucleotides match TRBD1. The CDR3 loop spans 14 amino acids. V gave up 9 bases and J gave up 5 bases; unmatched junction bases: 10. CDR3 region: CASRLRDRGHEQYF. CDR3 nucleotides: TGTGCCAGTAGACTCCGGGACAGGGGACACGAGCAGTACTTC.